The clone carrying this T cell receptor (beta chain) has a count of ten or more. The sample originates from a study of T cells in Graves' hyperthyroidism and ophthalmopathy. V shed 6 bases, J shed 1 base, and the junction held 3 bases outside the gene matches. This CDR3 is 13 amino acids long. Germline loops: CDR1 MNHEY, CDR2 SMNVEV (reference sequence). TCR beta CDR3 regions were amplified from RNA transcripts. Researchers ran a first-round RT-PCR on the TCR CDR3 using the HTBI primer set. TCRdb re-derived calls from the multiplex PCR reads in MiXCR, one entry per CDR3 protein. The sample includes roughly 420,000 distinct CDR3 sequences, roughly 13% of them seen just once.

The clonotype originates from a woman under 30 with Graves' hyperthyroidism. V gene TRBV27 combines with J gene TRBJ2-7; 7 bases are a match to TRBD1. Sequenced input: blood. CDR3 in DNA: TGTGCCAGCAGGACAGGGCGATCCTACGAGCAGTACTTC. It yields the protein CASRTGRSYEQYF.